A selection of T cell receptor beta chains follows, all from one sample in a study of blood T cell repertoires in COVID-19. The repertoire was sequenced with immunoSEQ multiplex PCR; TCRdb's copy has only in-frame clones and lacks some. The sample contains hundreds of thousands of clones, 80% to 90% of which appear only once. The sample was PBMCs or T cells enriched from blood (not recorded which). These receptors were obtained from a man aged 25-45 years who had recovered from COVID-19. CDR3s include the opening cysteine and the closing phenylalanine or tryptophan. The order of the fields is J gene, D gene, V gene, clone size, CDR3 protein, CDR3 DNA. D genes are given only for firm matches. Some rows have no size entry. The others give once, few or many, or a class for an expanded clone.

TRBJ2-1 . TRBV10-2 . CASSVLADQEQFF TGCGCCAGCAGTGTTCTAGCTGACCAAGAGCAGTTCTTC
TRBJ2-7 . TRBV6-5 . CASRKGLSYEQYF TGTGCCAGCAGAAAGGGGCTATCCTACGAGCAGTACTTC
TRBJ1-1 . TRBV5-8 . CASSLKQVIDTEAFF TGTGCCAGCAGCTTAAAACAGGTAATCGACACTGAAGCTTTCTTT
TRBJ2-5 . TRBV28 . CASAGTLRIRNWGETQYF TGTGCCAGCGCCGGGACTCTTCGTATCCGAAACTGGGGAGAGACCCAGTACTTC
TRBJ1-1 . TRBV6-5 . CASIDSSNTEAFF TGTGCCAGCATCGACAGTTCGAACACTGAAGCTTTCTTT
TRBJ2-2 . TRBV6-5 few CASSYSTANTGELFF TGTGCCAGCAGTTACTCGACAGCGAACACCGGGGAGCTGTTTTTT
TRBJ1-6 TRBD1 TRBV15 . CATSPDREKSPLHF TGTGCCACCAGTCCCGACAGGGAAAAATCACCCCTCCACTTT
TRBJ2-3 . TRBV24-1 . CATSDSDSGIGDTQYF TGTGCCACCAGTGATTCCGATTCAGGGATTGGAGATACGCAGTATTTT
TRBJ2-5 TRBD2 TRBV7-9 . CASSLGLVEETQYF TGTGCCAGCAGCTTGGGACTAGTGGAAGAGACCCAGTACTTC
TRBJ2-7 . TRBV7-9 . CASSKYGGNSYEQYF TGTGCCAGCAGCAAATATGGGGGGAACTCCTACGAGCAGTACTTC
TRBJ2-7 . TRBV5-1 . CASRRAGVPYYEQYF TGCGCCAGCAGGCGTGCAGGGGTTCCCTACTACGAGCAGTACTTC
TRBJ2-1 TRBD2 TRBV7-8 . CASSLGRGGLYVNEQFF TGTGCCAGCAGCTTAGGGCGGGGGGGCCTTTATGTCAATGAGCAGTTCTTC
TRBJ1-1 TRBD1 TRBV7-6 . CASSLEDRVLEAQAFF TGTGCCAGCAGCCTAGAGGACAGGGTTTTAGAAGCACAAGCTTTCTTT
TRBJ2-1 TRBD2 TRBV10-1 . CASSESMGRASGVGDEQFF TGCGCCAGCAGTGAGTCGATGGGCCGTGCTAGCGGGGTAGGAGATGAGCAGTTCTTC
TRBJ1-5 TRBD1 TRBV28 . CASQEGQINQPQHF TGTGCCAGTCAAGAGGGACAGATCAATCAGCCCCAGCATTTT
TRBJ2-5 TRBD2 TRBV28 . CGTSGRERETQYF TGCGGGACTAGCGGGAGGGAGCGGGAGACCCAGTACTTC
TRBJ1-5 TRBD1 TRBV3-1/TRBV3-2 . CASSPTGGNQPQHF TGTGCCAGCAGTCCAACAGGGGGCAATCAGCCCCAGCATTTT
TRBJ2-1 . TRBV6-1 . CASSEDLTNNEQFF TGTGCCAGCAGTGAAGACCTAACGAACAATGAGCAGTTCTTC
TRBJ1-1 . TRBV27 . CASSLSLAGTEAFF TGTGCCAGCAGTTTATCGTTGGCGGGTACTGAAGCTTTCTTT
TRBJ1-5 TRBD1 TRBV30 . CAWSKGQGNQPQHF TGTGCCTGGAGTAAAGGACAGGGGAATCAGCCCCAGCATTTT
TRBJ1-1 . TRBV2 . CARQGWNTEAFF TGTGCCAGACAGGGCTGGAACACTGAAGCTTTCTTT
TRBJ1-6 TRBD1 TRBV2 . CASSEKTGWRNSPLHF TGTGCCAGCAGTGAGAAGACAGGGTGGAGAAATTCACCCCTCCACTTT
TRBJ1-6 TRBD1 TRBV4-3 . CASSQAGTGSNSPLHF TGCGCCAGCAGCCAAGCCGGGACAGGGAGTAATTCACCCCTCCACTTT
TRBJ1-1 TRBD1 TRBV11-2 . CASSLRTGRNTEAFF TGTGCCAGCAGCCTTAGGACAGGGAGGAACACTGAAGCTTTCTTT
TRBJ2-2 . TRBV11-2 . CASSLDSFQRELFF TGTGCCAGCAGCTTAGATTCTTTTCAGAGGGAGCTGTTTTTT
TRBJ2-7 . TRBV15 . CATSRDRTASYEQYF TGTGCCACCAGCAGAGATAGGACAGCATCCTACGAGCAGTACTTC
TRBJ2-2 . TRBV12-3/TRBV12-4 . CASIELRFGELFF TGTGCCAGCATAGAACTGCGGTTCGGGGAGCTGTTTTTT
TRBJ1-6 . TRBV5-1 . CASSLGTAYNLYNSPLHF TGCGCCAGCAGCTTGGGGACAGCCTACAATCTTTATAATTCACCCCTCCACTTT
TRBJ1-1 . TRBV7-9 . CASSLIFLNTEAFF TGTGCCAGCAGCTTAATCTTTTTGAACACTGAAGCTTTCTTT
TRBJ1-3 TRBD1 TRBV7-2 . CASSSYPGGGNTIYF TGTGCCAGCAGTTCGTACCCAGGGGGAGGAAACACCATATATTTT
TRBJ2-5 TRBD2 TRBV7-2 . CASSLKREAQETQYF TGTGCCAGCAGCTTAAAGCGGGAGGCACAAGAGACCCAGTACTTC
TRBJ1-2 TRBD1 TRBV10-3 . CAISEGQGAFAGGYTF TGTGCCATCAGTGAGGGGCAGGGGGCGTTTGCGGGTGGCTACACCTTC
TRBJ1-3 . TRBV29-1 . CSAGMDSSGNTIYF TGCAGCGCCGGGATGGACAGCTCTGGAAACACCATATATTTT
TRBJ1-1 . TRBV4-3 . CASSQDYDQGTEAFF TGCGCCAGCAGCCAAGATTACGACCAGGGCACTGAAGCTTTCTTT
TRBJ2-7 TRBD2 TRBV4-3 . CASSQERAMLAAFGEQYF TGCGCCAGCAGCCAAGAAAGGGCTATGCTAGCGGCGTTTGGCGAGCAGTACTTC
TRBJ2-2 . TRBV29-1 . CAGWITAGELFF TGCGCAGGATGGATAACCGCCGGGGAGCTGTTTTTT
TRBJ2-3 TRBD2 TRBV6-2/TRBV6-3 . CASSRGTSTDTQYF TGTGCCAGCAGCCGTGGGACTAGTACAGATACGCAGTATTTT
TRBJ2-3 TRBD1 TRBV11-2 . CASSVERGRTDTQYF TGTGCCAGCAGCGTCGAGAGGGGGCGCACAGATACGCAGTATTTT
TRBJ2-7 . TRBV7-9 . CASSLVSRNKYEQYF TGTGCCAGCAGCTTAGTTTCCAGAAACAAATACGAGCAGTACTTC
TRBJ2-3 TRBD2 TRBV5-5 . CASGREIGTDTQYF TGTGCTAGCGGGAGGGAAATTGGCACAGATACGCAGTATTTT
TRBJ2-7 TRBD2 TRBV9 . CASGPSGNRYEQYF TGTGCCAGCGGACCAAGCGGGAACCGCTACGAGCAGTACTTC
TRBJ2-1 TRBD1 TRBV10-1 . CASSGGGQGKNEQFF TGCGCCAGCAGCGGGGGGGGACAGGGGAAGAATGAGCAGTTCTTC
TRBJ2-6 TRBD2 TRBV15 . CATTSGGSGANVLTF TGTGCCACGACTAGCGGGGGCTCTGGGGCCAACGTCCTGACTTTC
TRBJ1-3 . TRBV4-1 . CASSQDSGSGNTIYF TGCGCCAGCAGCCAAGATTCAGGGTCTGGAAACACCATATATTTT
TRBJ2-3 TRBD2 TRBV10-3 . CAILNGRATGDTQYF TGTGCCATCCTCAACGGGAGGGCCACCGGAGATACGCAGTATTTT